The rows below give T cell receptor beta chains drawn from one sample of a study of T cell responses to AZD1222 COVID-19 vaccine. Repertoires were generated with immunoSEQ multiplex PCR, while TCRdb's copy carries only in-frame clones and drops some. In the table there are 160,000 or so clones, about 92% of which are singletons. Sequenced material: peripheral blood, taken on day 0 of MenACWY control vaccination. The receptors were gathered from an adult in good health. CDR3s leave out the opening cysteine and the closing phenylalanine or tryptophan. Part of the rows lack a size; the others show once, few, many or a class for expanded clones.

clone_size,v_call,cdr3_aa
-,TRBV4-2,ASSQGGGSPGELF
-,TRBV2,ASTMAYSNQPQH
-,TRBV29-1,SVFGQGPGATEAF
-,TRBV12-3/TRBV12-4,ASMGRGYGYT
-,TRBV3-1/TRBV3-2,ASSPWTGPNTGELF
-,TRBV19,ASVGLAANEQF
-,TRBV29-1,SVDQGYEQY
-,TRBV29-1,SVELALPWETQY
-,TRBV4-3,ASSQDYAGQGSYGYT
-,TRBV6-5,ASTPRGGNYGYT
-,TRBV2,ASSGRGHYEQY
-,TRBV4-3,ASSQGPDSNTEAF
-,TRBV7-8,ASSLDGTGVSGYT
-,TRBV6-1,ASSEARTGGVIDSNQPQH
-,TRBV19,ASSISGNTGELF
-,TRBV28,ASSLIRQGDNSPLH
-,TRBV7-6,ASSSRTSGRAYNEQF
-,TRBV7-9,ASSLATPTGAEKLF
-,TRBV10-1,ASSPGNTEAF
-,TRBV30,AWSSGRTDTQY
-,TRBV6-5,ATRRGNGYT
-,TRBV4-1,ASSQVGRDGNYEQY
-,TRBV30,AWRAPGLAGGSSYNEQF
once,TRBV3-1/TRBV3-2,ASSRQFSYEQY
few,TRBV27,ASSLRYEGYEQY
-,TRBV19,ASSKGLSNQPQH
-,TRBV5-1,ASSLLGGGRQETQY
-,TRBV13,ASSFDRSGANVLT
-,TRBV30,AWSVKIVGRNNEKLF
-,TRBV5-1,ASSLGSTSGELF
-,TRBV29-1,SVEERTTSYEQY
-,TRBV10-2,ASRIGTGRPRGNEQF
-,TRBV7-8,ASSFDRGTSPLH
-,TRBV5-1,ASSAGANTEAF
-,TRBV29-1,SVPSTGTSSRGNTGELF
-,TRBV6-4,ASSGERDKAQF
-,TRBV5-3,ARSPPTANAVYEQY
-,TRBV4-3,ASSQEAPTASSYEQY
-,TRBV2,ASSEEGQALH
-,TRBV10-3,AIRGVLGDTQY
-,TRBV9,ASSVDLAGGNEQF
-,TRBV28,ASSFQYEQY
-,TRBV11-2,ASSSQGVSETQY
-,TRBV5-1,ASSVDRDATNEKLF
-,TRBV19,ASSIQSLAGYVTDTQY
-,TRBV7-2,ASSLNRGTGGYRGAF
-,TRBV19,ASSIVSPSGRVETQY
-,TRBV29-1,SVVLGANVLT
-,TRBV27,ASTRTDRTDTQY
-,TRBV7-9,ASSLIAGSYGYT